These T cell receptor beta chains were read from a single sample in a study of PD-1 blockade in classical Hodgkin lymphoma. Measured with immunoSEQ multiplex PCR; TCRdb has only the in-frame clones, and not every one. Of approximately 17,000 clones listed, 80% to 95% are singletons. Source material: peripheral blood mononuclear cells (PBMCs). All receptors come from a human donor with classical Hodgkin lymphoma. Both conserved end residues are part of each CDR3. D genes are given only for firm matches. Size is stated for part of the rows, as once, few or many counts, or as a class when the clone is expanded.

>.|TRBV6-5|TRBJ2-3|.
CASSYSAADTQYF
TGTGCCAGCAGTTACTCGGCTGCAGATACGCAGTATTTT
>.|TRBV19|TRBJ1-5|TRBD1
CASSVGQGGQPQHF
TGTGCCAGTAGTGTTGGACAGGGAGGTCAGCCCCAGCATTTT
>.|TRBV6-1|TRBJ1-2|.
CASSVGVGYTF
TGTGCCAGCAGTGTGGGGGTCGGCTACACCTTC
>.|TRBV6-1|TRBJ2-7|TRBD2
CASSDIAGGPGEQYF
TGTGCCAGCAGTGACATAGCGGGCGGCCCGGGTGAGCAGTACTTC
>.|TRBV30|TRBJ1-5|.
CAWSFRGVNQPQHF
TGTGCCTGGAGTTTCAGGGGCGTTAATCAGCCCCAGCATTTT
>.|TRBV6-1|TRBJ2-1|.
CASSFGTRYTEQFF
TGTGCCAGCAGTTTCGGGACTCGTTACACTGAGCAGTTCTTC
>.|TRBV4-2|TRBJ2-7|.
CASSPNQYEQYF
TGTGCCAGCAGTCCTAACCAATACGAGCAGTACTTC
>.|TRBV2|TRBJ2-3|TRBD2
CATKEAGAADTQYF
TGTGCCACCAAAGAAGCGGGAGCTGCAGATACGCAGTATTTT
>.|TRBV6-6|TRBJ1-3|TRBD1
CASRTRDSHSGNTIYF
TGTGCCAGCAGAACACGGGACAGCCACTCTGGAAACACCATATATTTT
>.|TRBV28|TRBJ2-7|.
CASVRSSYEQYF
TGTGCCAGCGTAAGGAGCTCCTACGAGCAGTACTTC
>.|TRBV7-8|TRBJ1-2|.
CASRATPNGRYGYTF
TGTGCCAGCAGAGCCACACCGAATGGGAGGTATGGCTACACCTTC
>.|TRBV6-4|TRBJ2-5|.
CASSVGPQETQYF
TGTGCCAGCAGTGTAGGCCCTCAAGAGACCCAGTACTTC
>.|TRBV30|TRBJ2-5|.
CAWRLWDSETQYF
TGTGCCTGGAGGCTCTGGGATTCAGAGACCCAGTACTTC
>.|TRBV7-2|TRBJ2-1|TRBD2
CASSLAGLAGGYNEQFF
TGTGCCAGCAGCTTAGCCGGACTAGCGGGAGGGTACAATGAGCAGTTCTTC
>medium-sized|TRBV6-1|TRBJ2-1|.
CASSQEVHNEQFF
TGTGCCAGCAGTCAAGAGGTCCACAATGAGCAGTTCTTC
>.|TRBV30|TRBJ1-5|.
CAWSVVFSNQPQHF
TGTGCCTGGAGTGTAGTTTTTAGCAATCAGCCCCAGCATTTT
>.|TRBV30|TRBJ2-7|.
CAWSRLGPYEQYF
TGTGCCTGGTCTAGACTAGGCCCCTACGAGCAGTACTTC
>.|TRBV7-8|TRBJ2-1|.
CASSFPLSADEQFF
TGTGCCAGCAGCTTCCCTCTATCGGCGGATGAGCAGTTCTTC
>.|TRBV29-1|TRBJ2-3|TRBD2
CSVAGTSGSRDTQYF
TGCAGCGTTGCCGGGACTAGCGGGAGCAGAGATACGCAGTATTTT
>few|TRBV7-9|TRBJ2-2|.
CASSLMGRNTGELFF
TGTGCCAGCAGCTTGATGGGGAGGAACACCGGGGAGCTGTTTTTT
>.|TRBV6-1|TRBJ2-1|.
CASSARGASNEQFF
TGTGCCAGCAGTGCCAGGGGCGCAAGTAATGAGCAGTTCTTC
>once|TRBV2|TRBJ2-7|TRBD1
CARGPGQGSEQYF
TGTGCCAGAGGTCCGGGACAGGGGAGCGAGCAGTACTTC
>.|TRBV4-1|TRBJ1-5|TRBD1
CASSQEDTGGRINQPQHF
TGCGCCAGCAGCCAAGAGGACACAGGGGGCAGGATCAATCAGCCCCAGCATTTT
>.|TRBV9|TRBJ2-3|TRBD2
CASSVAGGGDTQYF
TGTGCCAGCAGCGTAGCGGGAGGGGGGGATACGCAGTATTTT
>.|TRBV11-2|TRBJ2-3|.
CASSLSAGTQYF
TGTGCCAGCAGCTTATCCGCCGGTACGCAGTATTTT
>.|TRBV11-2|TRBJ2-4|.
CASSSINSLAKNIQYF
TGTGCCAGCAGCTCCATCAACAGCTTAGCCAAAAACATTCAGTACTTC
>.|TRBV19|TRBJ1-3|.
CASRLTGASGNTIYF
TGTGCCAGTAGGCTGACCGGAGCCTCTGGAAACACCATATATTTT
>.|TRBV21-1|TRBJ1-1|.
CASSGPGWSEAFF
TGTGCCAGCAGCGGACCCGGTTGGTCTGAAGCTTTCTTT
>.|TRBV12-5|TRBJ2-1|.
CASGLGSSYNEQFF
TGTGCTAGTGGTTTAGGGAGCTCCTACAATGAGCAGTTCTTC
>.|TRBV7-6|TRBJ1-5|.
CASSPNQPQHF
TGTGCCAGCAGCCCTAATCAGCCCCAGCATTTT
>.|TRBV6-1|TRBJ1-4|.
CASSDLGVEKLFF
TGTGCCAGCAGTGATCTGGGGGTTGAAAAACTGTTTTTT
>.|TRBV19|TRBJ2-7|.
CASSIAPYEQYF
TGTGCCAGTAGTATAGCACCGTACGAGCAGTACTTC
>.|TRBV28|TRBJ1-5|TRBD1
CASSAHRGRGNQPQHF
TGTGCCAGCAGTGCCCACAGGGGGCGGGGCAATCAGCCCCAGCATTTT
>.|TRBV4-1|TRBJ2-1|.
CASSQVPQISYNEQFF
TGCGCCAGCAGCCAAGTGCCACAGATCTCCTACAATGAGCAGTTCTTC
>.|TRBV6-5|TRBJ2-7|.
CASSWPGAEQYF
TGTGCCAGCAGTTGGCCGGGGGCCGAGCAGTACTTC
>.|TRBV28|TRBJ2-1|TRBD2
CASTLGTSGGNEQFF
TGTGCCAGCACCCTAGGGACTAGCGGAGGGAATGAGCAGTTCTTC
>.|TRBV11-3|TRBJ2-1|.
CASSLNPQTPQFF
TGTGCCAGCAGCTTAAATCCGCAAACCCCGCAGTTCTTC
>.|TRBV5-6|TRBJ2-2|.
CASSSGVGPGELFF
TGTGCCAGCAGCTCGGGGGTTGGGCCCGGGGAGCTGTTTTTT
>.|TRBV9|TRBJ1-4|TRBD1
CASSVGTATNEKLFF
TGTGCCAGCAGCGTCGGGACAGCTACTAATGAAAAACTGTTTTTT
>.|TRBV27|TRBJ2-7|.
CASSPDGTVSSYEQYF
TGTGCCAGCAGTCCCGATGGAACAGTTAGCTCCTACGAGCAGTACTTC
>.|TRBV6-1|TRBJ2-7|TRBD1
CASSEAPGQGAHEQYF
TGTGCCAGCAGTGAAGCGCCGGGACAGGGGGCCCACGAGCAGTACTTC
>.|TRBV25-1|TRBJ1-4|TRBD1
CASSQLRDSPEKLFF
TGTGCCAGCAGCCAGCTCCGGGACAGTCCAGAAAAACTGTTTTTT
>.|TRBV15|TRBJ1-2|.
CATQGDGYTF
TGTGCCACGCAGGGCGACGGCTACACCTTC
>.|TRBV25-1|TRBJ2-3|TRBD2
CASSGSAGLAVSTDTQYF
TGTGCCAGCAGTGGTTCCGCCGGACTAGCGGTTAGCACAGATACGCAGTATTTT
>.|TRBV5-4|TRBJ1-2|.
CASSSTTVNYGYTF
TGTGCCAGCAGCTCCACGACAGTAAACTATGGCTACACCTTC
>.|TRBV5-1|TRBJ2-1|.
CASSLELAREQFF
TGCGCCAGCAGCTTGGAGCTAGCCCGGGAGCAGTTCTTC